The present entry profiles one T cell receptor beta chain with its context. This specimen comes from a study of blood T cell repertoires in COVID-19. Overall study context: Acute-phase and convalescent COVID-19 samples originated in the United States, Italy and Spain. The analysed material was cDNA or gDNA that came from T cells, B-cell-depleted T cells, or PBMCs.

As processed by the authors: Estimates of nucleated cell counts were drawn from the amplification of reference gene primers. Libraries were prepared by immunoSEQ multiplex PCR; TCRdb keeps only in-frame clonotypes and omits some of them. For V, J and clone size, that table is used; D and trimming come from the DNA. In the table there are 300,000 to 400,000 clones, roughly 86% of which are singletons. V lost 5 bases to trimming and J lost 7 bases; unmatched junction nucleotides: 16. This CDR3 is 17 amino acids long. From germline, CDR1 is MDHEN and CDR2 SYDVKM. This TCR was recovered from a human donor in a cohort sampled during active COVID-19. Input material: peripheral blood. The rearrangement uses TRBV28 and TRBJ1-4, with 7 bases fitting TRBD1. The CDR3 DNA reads TGTGCCAGCAGTACGACAGGGAACATTTGGCGTGGTGAAAAACTGTTTTTT. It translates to CASSTTGNIWRGEKLFF. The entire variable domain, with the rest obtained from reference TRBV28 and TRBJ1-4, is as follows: DVKVTQSSRYLVKRTGEKVFLECVQDMDHENMFWYRQDPGLGLRLIYFSYDVKMKEKGDIPEGYSVSREKKERFSLILESASTNQTSMYLCASSTTGNIWRGEKLFFGSGTQLSVL.